This entry features one TCR beta chain sequence. The data derive from a study of blood T cell repertoires in COVID-19. Study-wide context: Donors in the United States, Italy and Spain gave samples during acute or convalescent COVID-19. In each case, the material was cDNA or gDNA derived from T cells, B-cell-depleted T cells, or PBMCs.

Trimming took 4 bases from V and 8 from J, leaving 5 bases between them. The CDR3 spans 11 residues. Germline-derived CDR1 and CDR2 are LNHDA and SQIVND (reference sequence). As originally analysed: For nucleated cells, counts were estimated from reference gene primer amplification. Sequencing was performed with immunoSEQ multiplex PCR; in TCRdb, only in-frame clones are kept and a portion is missing. The V and J calls and clone size come from that table; D and trimming were worked out from the DNA. This repertoire shows roughly 93,000 clones, roughly 80% found once; its top ten account for about 10%.

The clonotype was recovered from a woman of 80 years or more with acute or convalescent COVID-19. The rearrangement joins TRBV19 to TRBJ1-4, with D unclear. Input material: peripheral blood. The CDR3 protein is CASSTQEKLFF. DNA for the CDR3: TGTGCCAGTAGTACACAGGAAAAACTGTTTTTT. The full variable domain, in which reference TRBV19 and TRBJ1-4 provide the parts outside the CDR3, is DGGITQSPKYLFRKEGQNVTLSCEQNLNHDAMYWYRQDPGQGLRLIYYSQIVNDFQKGDIAEGYSVSREKKESFPLTVTSAQKNPTAFYLCASSTQEKLFFGSGTQLSVL.